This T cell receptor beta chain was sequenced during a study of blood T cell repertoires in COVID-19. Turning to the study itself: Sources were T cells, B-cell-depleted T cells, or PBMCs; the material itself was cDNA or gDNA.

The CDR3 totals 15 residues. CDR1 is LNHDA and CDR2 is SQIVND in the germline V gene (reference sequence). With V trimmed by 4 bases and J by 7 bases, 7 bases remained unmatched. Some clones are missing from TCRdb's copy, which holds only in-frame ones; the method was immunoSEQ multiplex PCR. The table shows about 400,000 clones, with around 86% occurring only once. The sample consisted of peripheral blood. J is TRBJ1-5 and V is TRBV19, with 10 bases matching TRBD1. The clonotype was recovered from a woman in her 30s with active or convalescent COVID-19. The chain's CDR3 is CASSTSGTGEQPQHF. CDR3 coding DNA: TGTGCCAGTAGTACCTCCGGGACAGGGGAACAGCCCCAGCATTTT.